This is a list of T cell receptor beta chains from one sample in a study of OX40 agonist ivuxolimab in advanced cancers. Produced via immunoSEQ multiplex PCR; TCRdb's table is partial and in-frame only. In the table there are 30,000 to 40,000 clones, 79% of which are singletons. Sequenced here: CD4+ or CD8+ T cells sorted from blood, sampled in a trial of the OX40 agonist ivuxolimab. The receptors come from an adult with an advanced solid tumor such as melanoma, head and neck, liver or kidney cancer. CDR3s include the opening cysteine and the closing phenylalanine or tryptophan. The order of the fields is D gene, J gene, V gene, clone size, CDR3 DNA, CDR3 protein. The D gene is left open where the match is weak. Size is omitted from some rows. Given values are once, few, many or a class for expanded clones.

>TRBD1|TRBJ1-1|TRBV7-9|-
TGTGCCAGCAGCTTAAGACAGGGACCGAACACTGAAGCTTTCTTT
CASSLRQGPNTEAFF
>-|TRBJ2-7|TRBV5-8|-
TGTGCCAGCAGCTTGGTGGCACAAGTAAGACTCTACGAGCAGTACTTC
CASSLVAQVRLYEQYF
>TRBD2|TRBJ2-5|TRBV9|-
TGTGCCAGCAGCAGTGGGACTAGCGGGGTAGAGACCCAGTACTTC
CASSSGTSGVETQYF
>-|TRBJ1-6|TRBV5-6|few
TGTGCCAGCAGCTTGGAATCCGGGTACCTCTTGAATTCACCCCTCCACTTT
CASSLESGYLLNSPLHF
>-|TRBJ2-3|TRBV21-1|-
TGTGCCAGCAGCAAAGCAGGGGGCACAGATACGCAGTATTTT
CASSKAGGTDTQYF
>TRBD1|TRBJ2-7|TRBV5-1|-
TGCGCCAGTCAGACAGGGCTGAGCTCCTACGAGCAGTACTTC
CASQTGLSSYEQYF
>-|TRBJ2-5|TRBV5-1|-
TGCGCCAGCAGCTTGAGGGGCAATGGGGAGACCCAGTACTTC
CASSLRGNGETQYF
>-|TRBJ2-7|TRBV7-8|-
TGTGCCAGCAGCTCGGTGGTCTCCTACGAGCAGTACTTC
CASSSVVSYEQYF
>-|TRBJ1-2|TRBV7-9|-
TGTGCCAGCAGCCTACTAATTACCCCCGGGTATGGCTACACCTTC
CASSLLITPGYGYTF
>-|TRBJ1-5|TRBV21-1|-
TGTGCCAGCAGCAAATCGGGGCAGGGGGAAGGAAATCAGCCCCAGCATTTT
CASSKSGQGEGNQPQHF
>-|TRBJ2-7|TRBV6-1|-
TGTGCCAGCACTGTTCAGCTTTCCTACGAGCAGTACTTC
CASTVQLSYEQYF
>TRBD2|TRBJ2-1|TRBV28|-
TGTGCCAGCAGTTTAGGACTAGCGGGAGGCAATGAGCAGTTCTTC
CASSLGLAGGNEQFF
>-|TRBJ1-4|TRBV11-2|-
TGTGCCAGCAGCTTGGGGGTTGAAAAACTGTTTTTT
CASSLGVEKLFF
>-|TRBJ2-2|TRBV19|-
TGTGCCAGTAGGACTCGCGGGGGCTTGACCGGGGAGCTGTTTTTT
CASRTRGGLTGELFF
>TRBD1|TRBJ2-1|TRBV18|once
TGTGCCAGCTCACCAAGGAGCCAGGGGGCGCAAGGGGAGCAGTTCTTC
CASSPRSQGAQGEQFF
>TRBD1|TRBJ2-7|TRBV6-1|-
TGTGCCAGCAACCCCGGGACAGGCCCCTACGAGCAGTACTTC
CASNPGTGPYEQYF
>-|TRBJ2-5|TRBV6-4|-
TGTGCCAGCAGTGCCCTCCGCGGATTTTGTGGGGAGACCCAGTACTTC
CASSALRGFCGETQYF
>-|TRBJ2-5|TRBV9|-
TGTGCCAGCAGCCCCCCATGGTCCGGTTCAGCACAAGAGACCCAGTACTTC
CASSPPWSGSAQETQYF
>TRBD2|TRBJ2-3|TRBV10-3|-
TGTGCCACAGTACTAGCGGGATGGGCAGATACGCAGTATTTT
CATVLAGWADTQYF
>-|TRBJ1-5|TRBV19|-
TGTGCCAGTAGAGGGATGTCGGTTAGCAATCAGCCCCAGCATTTT
CASRGMSVSNQPQHF
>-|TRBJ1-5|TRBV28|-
TGTGCCAGCACTCCCATCCCCCAGGGCAGCAATCAGCCCCAGCATTTT
CASTPIPQGSNQPQHF
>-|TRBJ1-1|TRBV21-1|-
TGTGCCAGCAGCAAAGTCGGGGCCGACAGGAAAGCCCACACTGAAGCTTTCTTT
CASSKVGADRKAHTEAFF
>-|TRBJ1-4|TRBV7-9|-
TGTGCCAGCAGCTTTAAAACGGAGGAAAAACTGTTTTTT
CASSFKTEEKLFF
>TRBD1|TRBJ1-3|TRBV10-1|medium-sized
TGCGCCAGCACCCCCCCTGGGGACAGGGGGACTAGGAGAGTAAACACCATATATTTT
CASTPPGDRGTRRVNTIYF
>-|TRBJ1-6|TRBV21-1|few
TGTGCCGGACAGGGGTGGTCACCCCTCCACTTT
CAGQGWSPLHF
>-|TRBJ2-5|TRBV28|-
TGTGCCAGCAGATCGGGGCAAGAGACCCAGTACTTC
CASRSGQETQYF
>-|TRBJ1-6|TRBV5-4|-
TGTGCCAGCAGCTTGGGAGGACAGTCTTATTCACCCCTCCACTTT
CASSLGGQSYSPLHF
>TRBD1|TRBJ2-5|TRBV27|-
TGTGCCAGCAGTAACACAGGGGGCGCGCGGGAGACCCAGTACTTC
CASSNTGGARETQYF
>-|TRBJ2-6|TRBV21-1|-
TGTGCCAGCATCCAGGGACGGCTCTCTGGGGCCAACGTCCTGACTTTC
CASIQGRLSGANVLTF
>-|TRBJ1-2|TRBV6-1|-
TGTGCCAGCAGTGAATCAACGGTCACTAACTATGGCTACACCTTC
CASSESTVTNYGYTF
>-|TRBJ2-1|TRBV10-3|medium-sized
TGTGCCATCAGTGATAAAGGGCAGGGGTATGAGCAGTTCTTC
CAISDKGQGYEQFF
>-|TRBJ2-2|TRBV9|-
TGTGCCAGCAGCGTAGCCTCGAACACCGGGGAGCTGTTTTTT
CASSVASNTGELFF
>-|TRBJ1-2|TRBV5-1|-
TGCGCCAGCAGCTTGTGGGAGGGTAAAGGCTACACCTTC
CASSLWEGKGYTF
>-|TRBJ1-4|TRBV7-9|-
TGTGCCAGCAGCCCCGGACCCTCTAATGAAAAACTGTTTTTT
CASSPGPSNEKLFF
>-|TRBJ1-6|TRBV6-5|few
TGTGCCAGCAGCGGCGGGGGATTACGTTCACCCCTCCACTTT
CASSGGGLRSPLHF
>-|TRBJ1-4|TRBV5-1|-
TGCGCCAGCAGCTTGGGTCTCGAGCAGGCATCCCATTTT
CASSLGLEQASHF
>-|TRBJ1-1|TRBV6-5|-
TGTGCCAGCAGTTACATGAACACTGAAGCTTTCTTT
CASSYMNTEAFF
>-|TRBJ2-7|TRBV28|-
TGTGCCAGCAGCCAAGACTACGAGCAGTACTTC
CASSQDYEQYF
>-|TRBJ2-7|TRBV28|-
TGTGCCAGCAGTGTTGGGACCTACGAGCAGTACTTC
CASSVGTYEQYF
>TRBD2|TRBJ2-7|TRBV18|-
TGTGCCAGCTCACTCCCCGGGAGGGCCCACGAGCAGTACTTC
CASSLPGRAHEQYF
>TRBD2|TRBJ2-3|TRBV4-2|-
TGTGCCAGCAGCCAGAGTAGGGCGGGAGTACGGGGGACAGATACGCAGTATTTT
CASSQSRAGVRGTDTQYF
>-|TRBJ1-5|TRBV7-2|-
TGTGCCAGCAGCTTAGCTGGGACTCAGCATCAGCCCCAGCATTTT
CASSLAGTQHQPQHF
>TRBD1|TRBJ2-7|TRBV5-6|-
TGTGCCAGCAGCTACAGGGGGATCTACGAGCAGTACTTC
CASSYRGIYEQYF
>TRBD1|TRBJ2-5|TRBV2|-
TGTGCCAGCAGCCCCCAGGGGACAGGGGGCCAAGAGACCCAGTACTTC
CASSPQGTGGQETQYF
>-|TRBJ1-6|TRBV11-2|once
TGTGCCAGCAGCTTAGCGGCAGGGACAAGCTCACCCCTCCACTTT
CASSLAAGTSSPLHF